These 18 T cell receptor beta chains originate from one sample sequenced in a study of blood T cell repertoires in COVID-19. Repertoires were generated with immunoSEQ multiplex PCR, while TCRdb's copy carries only in-frame clones and drops some. The sample lists 65,000 to 75,000 clones, about four fifths seen once, with under 25% in the top ten. The specimen sequenced was peripheral blood. The receptors were gathered from a man aged 70 or older with acute or convalescent COVID-19.

This sequence joins TRBV3-1 (or the pseudogene TRBV3-2) and TRBJ2-3; 7 bases fit TRBD2. Unmatched junction bases numbered 10, after V lost 7 bases and J lost 3 bases. CDR3 length: 15 residues. CDR1 and CDR2 (germline): LGHDT, YNNKEL (reference sequence). The CDR3 loop is CASTTASSGTDTQYF. The DNA of the CDR3 is TGTGCCAGCACCACAGCGTCTAGCGGAACAGATACGCAGTATTTT.

Here the CDR3 DNA reads TGTGCCAGCAGCTTCCGACAGGGCTACGAGCAGTACTTC. It encodes CASSFRQGYEQYF. V and J are TRBV11-2 and TRBJ2-7; TRBD1 agrees at 7 bases. V was pared by 3 bases and J by 3 bases, with 2 bases of the junction left unmatched. CDR1 and CDR2 (germline): SGHAT, FQNNGV. The CDR3 consists of 13 residues.

The chain recombines TRBV28 with TRBJ2-5; 7 nucleotides line up with TRBD1. Germline values: CDR1 MDHEN, CDR2 SYDVKM. The CDR3 length is 16 residues. J was trimmed by 1 base and V by 7 bases; bases with no gene match: 12. CDR3 bases: TGTGCCAGCAAAACCTCGGGGACAGCCCTCCAAGAGACCCAGTACTTC. This encodes CASKTSGTALQETQYF. Filled out from reference TRBV28 and TRBJ2-5, the complete variable domain reads DVKVTQSSRYLVKRTGEKVFLECVQDMDHENMFWYRQDPGLGLRLIYFSYDVKMKEKGDIPEGYSVSREKKERFSLILESASTNQTSMYLCASKTSGTALQETQYFGPGTRLLVL.

The chain couples TRBV19 to TRBJ2-7, with D tentatively TRBD2 (5 bases). This CDR3 is 12 amino acids long. Per germline, CDR1 LNHDA and CDR2 SQIVND (reference sequence). Trimming removed 9 bases from V and 6 bases from J, with 15 bases in between. CDR3 nucleotide sequence: TGTGCCAGCAGCGCTAGCACCAGCGAGCAGTACTTC. Translation: CASSASTSEQYF.

V usage is TRBV4-1 and J usage is TRBJ2-5; tentative D call: TRBD2 (5 bases). CDR3 size: 21 residues. V gave up 0 bases and J gave up 3 bases, with 29 bases separating them. CDR1 MGHRA and CDR2 YSYEKL come from the germline V gene. CDR3 sequence (DNA): TGCGCCAGCAGCCAAGACCGCCGGGATGGCCTTAGCCAATTTTCTAAAGAGACCCAGTACTTC. This codes for CASSQDRRDGLSQFSKETQYF.

J is TRBJ2-7 and V is TRBV9, with TRBD1 as a possible D gene (6 bases). This CDR3 comprises 16 residues. V was trimmed by 0 bases and J by 3 bases, leaving 16 bases between them. Germline V lookup: CDR1 SGDLS, CDR2 YYNGEE. CDR3: CASSVGGGFSYYEQYF. CDR3 DNA sequence: TGTGCCAGCAGCGTAGGAGGGGGTTTCAGCTACTACGAGCAGTACTTC.

The chain recombines TRBV18 with TRBJ2-2; TRBD2 matches at 7 bases. The CDR3 contains 16 residues. Germline CDR1 and CDR2: KGHSH and LQKENI. The trim removed 6 bases at V and 0 bases at J, leaving 7 bases unmatched. The CDR3 DNA is TGTGCCAGCTCCCCTTCCCTAGCGGCGAACACCGGGGAGCTGTTTTTT. The encoded protein is CASSPSLAANTGELFF. The full variable domain, with the rest looked up from reference TRBV18 and TRBJ2-2, is NAGVMQNPRHLVRRRGQEARLRCSPMKGHSHVYWYRQLPEEGLKFMVYLQKENIIDESGMPKERFSAEFPKEGPSILRIQQVVRGDSAAYFCASSPSLAANTGELFFGEGSRLTVL.

V and J are TRBV6-1 and TRBJ2-5, with 9 nucleotides matching TRBD1. This CDR3 has 14 residues. The germline gives CDR1 MNHNS, CDR2 SASEGT. The J segment lost 6 bases and the V segment lost 3 bases, leaving 5 bases of the junction unmatched. The CDR3 region is CASSEGTGRKTQYF. The CDR3 DNA reads TGTGCCAGCAGTGAGGGGACAGGGAGGAAGACCCAGTACTTC.

This clone was counted a few times. The rearrangement links TRBV10-3 to TRBJ1-5, with 7 bases aligning to TRBD1. This CDR3 is 14 amino acids long. Germline CDR1 ENHRY, CDR2 SYGVKD. V was pared by 5 bases and J by 5 bases, with 6 bases of the junction left unmatched. As DNA, the CDR3 is TGTGCCATCAGTCGACAGGGAGTGGATCAGCCCCAGCATTTT. Its protein is CAISRQGVDQPQHF.

The chain couples TRBV29-1 to TRBJ2-3; D possibly corresponds to TRBD1 (6 bases). Trimming pared 4 bases from V and 5 bases from J, leaving 13 bases between. The CDR3 is made up of 13 amino acids. Germline values: CDR1 SQVTM, CDR2 ANQGSEA. The CDR3 sequence: CSVGQGQRDTQYF. CDR3 nucleotide sequence: TGCAGCGTTGGGCAGGGGCAGAGAGATACGCAGTATTTT.

The J gene is TRBJ1-5, the V gene TRBV28, with 12 bases that match TRBD1. Germline lookup yields CDR1 MDHEN and CDR2 SYDVKM. The CDR3 is made up of 16 amino acids. Trimming at V came to 6 bases and at J to 4 bases, leaving 7 bases not matched to a gene. The DNA for the CDR3 is TGTGCCAGCAGCGCCCAGGGACAGGGGGCGAATCAGCCCCAGCATTTT. It encodes CASSAQGQGANQPQHF.

CDR3 amino acids: CASSIGVTSEYEQYF. In DNA form, the CDR3 reads TGCGCCAGCAGCATAGGAGTGACTAGCGAGTACGAGCAGTACTTC. This sequence joins TRBV5-1 and TRBJ2-7; TRBD2 matches at 8 bases. CDR1 SGHRS and CDR2 YFSETQ come from the germline V gene. Trimming cost V 4 bases and J 4 bases; bases outside gene matches: 10. CDR3 length equals 15 residues.

The V gene is TRBV7-6, the J gene TRBJ2-1; TRBD2 aligns across 11 bases. This CDR3 is built from 19 residues. With 5 bases clipped from V and 7 bases from J, the junction kept 19 bases outside the gene matches. The V gene's germline CDR1 is SGHVS and CDR2 FNYEAQ. The chain's CDR3 is CASSPESGTSGRFGNEQFF. CDR3 nucleotide sequence: TGTGCCAGCAGCCCGGAATCCGGGACTAGCGGTCGTTTTGGAAATGAGCAGTTCTTC. Filled out from reference TRBV7-6 and TRBJ2-1, the complete variable domain reads GAGVSQSPRYKVTKRGQDVALRCDPISGHVSLYWYRQALGQGPEFLTYFNYEAQQDKSGLPNDRFSAERPEGSISTLTIQRTEQRDSAMYRCASSPESGTSGRFGNEQFFGPGTRLTVL.

V and J are TRBV3-1 (or the pseudogene TRBV3-2) and TRBJ1-1; no firm D call. V lost 0 bases to trimming and J lost 3 bases, with 26 bases between them. The CDR3 sequence is 20 residues long. Germline values: CDR1 LGHDT, CDR2 YNNKEL (reference sequence). This chain's CDR3 is CASSQEEGGSALSIDTEAFF. Written as DNA, the CDR3 is TGTGCCAGCAGCCAAGAGGAGGGTGGGTCGGCGCTTAGTATCGACACTGAAGCTTTCTTT.

The chain couples TRBV2 to TRBJ2-2; 11 nucleotides line up with TRBD1. CDR1 is SNHLY, CDR2 FYNNEI, per germline. Trimming took 5 bases from V and 7 from J; bases not matched to a gene: 9. This CDR3 is 16 amino acids long. CDR3 sequence (DNA): TGTGCCAGCAGTCGGACAGGGGGCGGGAACGGCGGGGAGCTGTTTTTT. The encoded protein is CASSRTGGGNGGELFF.

This clone appeared a few times. The gene calls are TRBV18 and TRBJ2-7, with 10 positions matching TRBD1. J was trimmed by 3 bases and V by 6 bases; bases with no gene match: 2. The CDR3 is made up of 13 amino acids. The germline V gene encodes CDR1 KGHSH and CDR2 LQKENI. The CDR3 DNA sequence: TGTGCCAGCTCCGGGACAGGGGACTACGAGCAGTACTTC. This sequence encodes CASSGTGDYEQYF.

This clone turned up a few times. This chain links TRBV29-1 with TRBJ2-3; 10 positions agree with TRBD1. The CDR3 is 16 amino acids. From germline, CDR1 is SQVTM and CDR2 ANQGSEA. With 8 bases clipped from V and 4 bases from J, the junction kept 15 bases outside the gene matches. The CDR3 nucleotides read TGCAGCCCCGTTGTCCCCGGACAGGGGGAGGCAGATACGCAGTATTTT. Translating gives CSPVVPGQGEADTQYF.

The rearrangement uses TRBV7-9 and TRBJ1-1, with 7 positions matching TRBD1. This CDR3 region has 14 residues. The V segment lost 5 bases and the J segment 3 bases; nucleotides outside the gene matches: 6. CDR1 and CDR2 (germline): SEHNR, FQNEAQ (reference sequence). CDR3 DNA: TGTGCCAGCAGCCCCGGACAGGACTACACTGAAGCTTTCTTT. Protein product: CASSPGQDYTEAFF.